These 14 T cell receptor beta chains were sequenced from one sample in a study of T cell repertoires in cytomegalovirus infection. No cognate antigen is known for these TCRs. Each CDR3 protein is one row after TCRdb ran MiXCR on the reads. In the table there are 450,000 to 550,000 distinct CDR3 sequences, roughly 46% of which are singletons. The sample in question was cultured PBMCs, obtained from culture after CMV antigen stimulation. The origin of the receptors is a human donor in good health (CMV status not recorded). Some clones in this sample may be carry-over from other donors' samples.

This clonotype was recorded a few times. This chain links TRBV27 with TRBJ2-4, with D tentatively TRBD1 or TRBD2 (5 bases each). This CDR3 has 14 residues. CDR1 and CDR2 (germline): MNHEY, SMNVEV (reference sequence). V was trimmed by 3 bases and J by 4 bases, leaving 10 bases between them. The CDR3 DNA reads TGTGCCAGCAGTTTCGGGACGCCAAAAAACATTCAGTACTTC. It encodes CASSFGTPKNIQYF.

The J gene is TRBJ2-3, the V gene TRBV7-9, with no clear D. V dropped 0 bases and J dropped 0 bases, with 7 bases sitting between them. Germline loops: CDR1 SEHNR, CDR2 FQNEAQ (reference sequence). CDR3 length: 15 residues. The CDR3 DNA is TGTGCCAGCAGCTTAGCTGTCGGTAGCACAGATACGCAGTATTTT. This sequence encodes CASSLAVGSTDTQYF.

V usage is TRBV11-2 and J usage is TRBJ2-7; the D is unclear. Trimming took off 3 bases at V and 5 bases at J, with 11 bases between the two ends. The germline gives CDR1 SGHAT, CDR2 FQNNGV. The CDR3 covers 13 residues. The CDR3 region has the DNA TGTGCCAGCAGCTTGGTTCGGGCAGACGAGCAGTACTTC. Translation gives CASSLVRADEQYF. The full variable domain, rest sourced from reference TRBV11-2 and TRBJ2-7, is EAGVAQSPRYKIIEKRQSVAFWCNPISGHATLYWYQQILGQGPKLLIQFQNNGVVDDSQLPKDRFSAERLKGVDSTLKIQPAKLEDSAVYLCASSLVRADEQYFGPGTRLTVT.

The chain links TRBV6-5 to TRBJ2-2; 7 bases align to TRBD1. Germline CDR1 and CDR2: MNHEY and SVGAGI. After removal of 7 bases from V and 0 bases from J, the junction contained 11 bases not matched to a gene. This CDR3 comprises 17 residues. This chain's CDR3 is CASTVQGVTSNTGELFF. The DNA for the CDR3 is TGTGCCAGCACCGTGCAGGGGGTGACATCGAACACCGGGGAGCTGTTTTTT.

This clonotype was seen a handful of times. The chain uses TRBV2 and TRBJ2-7, with 14 bases fitting TRBD2. The CDR3 totals 16 residues. V was pared by 7 bases and J by 0 bases, with 5 bases of the junction left unmatched. CDR1 SNHLY and CDR2 FYNNEI come from the germline V gene. The DNA of the CDR3 is TGTGCCAGCATGGGGACTAGCGGGGGCCTCTCCTACGAGCAGTACTTC. Its protein is CASMGTSGGLSYEQYF.

This clonotype was found a few times. V usage is TRBV4-1 and J usage is TRBJ2-1; 7 bases fit TRBD1. CDR1 is MGHRA, CDR2 YSYEKL, per germline. The CDR3 is 15 residues long. V lost 4 bases and J lost 4; bases outside the gene matches: 7. The CDR3 region is CASSRYGTVYNEQFF. In nucleotides, the CDR3 is TGCGCCAGCAGCCGGTACGGGACAGTATACAATGAGCAGTTCTTC.

This chain connects TRBV19 to TRBJ1-6; D unclear. From germline, CDR1 is LNHDA and CDR2 SQIVND (reference sequence). This CDR3 contains 16 residues. V was pared by 5 bases and J by 6 bases, with 17 bases between. The CDR3 region has the DNA TGTGCCAGTAGTGCCGGGAAAGGGTATTCTAATTCACCCCTCCACTTT. Its protein is CASSAGKGYSNSPLHF.

This clonotype was detected ten times or more. This sequence joins TRBV7-2 and TRBJ2-1, with a tentative D call TRBD2 (6 bases). The CDR3 is 17 residues long. Germline V gives CDR1 SGHTA, CDR2 FQGNSA. V was shortened by 3 bases and J by 7 bases, with 22 bases between the two germline ends. CDR3 sequence reads: CASSFYRDSIKGNEQFF. CDR3 nucleotides: TGTGCCAGCAGCTTTTACCGGGACTCAATTAAGGGGAATGAGCAGTTCTTC. Supplemented by reference TRBV7-2 and TRBJ2-1, the full variable domain reads GAGVSQSPSNKVTEKGKDVELRCDPISGHTALYWYRQSLGQGLEFLIYFQGNSAPDKSGLPSDRFSAERTGGSVSTLTIQRTQQEDSAVYLCASSFYRDSIKGNEQFFGPGTRLTVL.

This clonotype occurred a few times. The V and J genes are TRBV7-2 and TRBJ2-3, with a tentative D call TRBD2 (7 bases). Germline lookup yields CDR1 SGHTA and CDR2 FQGNSA. V lost 4 bases and J lost 3, with 14 bases in between. The CDR3 consists of 15 residues. The chain's CDR3 is CASSWRGRGTDTQYF. The DNA of the CDR3 is TGTGCCAGCAGCTGGAGAGGGAGGGGGACAGATACGCAGTATTTT.

J is TRBJ2-7 and V is TRBV2; either TRBD1 or TRBD2 may supply D (5 bases each). The CDR3 is made up of 14 amino acids. CDR1 is SNHLY and CDR2 is FYNNEI in the germline V gene. V was trimmed by 5 bases and J by 12 bases, leaving 23 bases between them. Written as DNA, the CDR3 is TGTGCCAGCAGTACGGGGCCCCGTACGAGCAGTTTGTACTTC. The encoded protein is CASSTGPRTSSLYF.

This clonotype was counted many times. This sequence joins TRBV7-2 and TRBJ2-5, with D perhaps matching TRBD2 (5 bases). The V end was cut by 5 bases, the J end by 2 bases, with 12 bases between. The CDR3 consists of 14 residues. CDR1 SGHTA and CDR2 FQGNSA come from the germline V gene. DNA of the CDR3: TGTGCCAGCAGCCCCTCGGGGTCTCAAGAGACCCAGTACTTC. It codes for CASSPSGSQETQYF.

The sample holds a few counts of this clonotype. The chain has TRBV12-3 or TRBV12-4 and TRBJ1-1; the D gene is possibly TRBD1 (6 bases). Trimming took 4 bases from V and 5 from J, leaving 14 bases between them. The CDR3 has 14 amino acids. The CDR3 region has the DNA TGTGCCAGCAGTTACAACAGGGTGGGGACTGAAGCTTTCTTT. Its protein is CASSYNRVGTEAFF.

V and J are TRBV27 and TRBJ2-7, with D tentatively TRBD1 or TRBD2 (5 bases each). Trimming removed 2 bases from V and 7 bases from J, with 12 bases in between. Germline values: CDR1 MNHEY, CDR2 SMNVEV (reference sequence). This CDR3 comprises 13 residues. This CDR3 reads CASSLRGGLEQYF. For the CDR3, the DNA is TGTGCCAGCAGTTTAAGGGGCGGGCTAGAGCAGTACTTC.

The V and J genes are TRBV6-5 and TRBJ2-1, with no clear D. V dropped 2 bases and J dropped 0 bases, with 11 bases sitting between them. CDR1 and CDR2 (germline): MNHEY, SVGAGI. The CDR3 totals 16 residues. Here the CDR3 DNA reads TGTGCCAGCAGTTACGTCGGTTATAGCTCCTACAATGAGCAGTTCTTC. Amino acids: CASSYVGYSSYNEQFF.